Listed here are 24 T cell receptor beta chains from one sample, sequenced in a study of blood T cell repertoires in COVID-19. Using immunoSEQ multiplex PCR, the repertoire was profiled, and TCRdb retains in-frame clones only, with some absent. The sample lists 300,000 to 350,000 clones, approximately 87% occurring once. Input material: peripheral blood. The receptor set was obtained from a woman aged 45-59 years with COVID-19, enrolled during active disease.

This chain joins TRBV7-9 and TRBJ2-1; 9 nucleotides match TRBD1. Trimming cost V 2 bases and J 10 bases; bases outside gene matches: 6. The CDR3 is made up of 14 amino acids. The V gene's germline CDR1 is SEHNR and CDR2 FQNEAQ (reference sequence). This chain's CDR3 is CASSLPGQGREQFF. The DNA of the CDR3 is TGTGCCAGCAGCTTACCGGGACAGGGTCGGGAGCAGTTCTTC.

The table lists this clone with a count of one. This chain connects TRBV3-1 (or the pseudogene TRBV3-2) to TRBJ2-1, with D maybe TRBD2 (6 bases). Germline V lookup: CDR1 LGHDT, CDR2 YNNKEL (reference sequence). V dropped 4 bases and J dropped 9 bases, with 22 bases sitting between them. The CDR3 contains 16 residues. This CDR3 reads CASSRLGAGNTREQFF. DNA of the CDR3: TGTGCCAGCAGCCGCCTAGGGGCGGGGAACACGCGTGAGCAGTTCTTC.

CDR3 residues: CAWSAGTGTGETQYF. As DNA, the CDR3 is TGTGCCTGGAGTGCCGGGACAGGGACCGGGGAGACCCAGTACTTC. The rearrangement links TRBV30 to TRBJ2-5, with 9 bases aligning to TRBD1. Germline assignment: CDR1 GTSNPN and CDR2 SVGIG (reference sequence). CDR3 size: 15 residues. V lost 1 base, J lost 5 bases, and 8 bases stayed unmatched.

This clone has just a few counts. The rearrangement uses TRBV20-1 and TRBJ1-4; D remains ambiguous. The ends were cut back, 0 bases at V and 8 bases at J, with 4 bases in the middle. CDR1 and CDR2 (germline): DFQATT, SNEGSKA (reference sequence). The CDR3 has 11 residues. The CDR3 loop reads CSARDREKLFF. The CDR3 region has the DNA TGCAGTGCTAGAGACAGAGAAAAACTGTTTTTT.

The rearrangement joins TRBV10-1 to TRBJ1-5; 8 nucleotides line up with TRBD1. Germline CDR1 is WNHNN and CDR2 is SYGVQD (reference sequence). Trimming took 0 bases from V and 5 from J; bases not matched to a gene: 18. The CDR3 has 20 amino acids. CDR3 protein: CASSESTPVSLQGADQPQHF. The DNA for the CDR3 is TGCGCCAGCAGTGAGTCGACTCCGGTCAGTTTGCAGGGGGCGGATCAGCCCCAGCATTTT.

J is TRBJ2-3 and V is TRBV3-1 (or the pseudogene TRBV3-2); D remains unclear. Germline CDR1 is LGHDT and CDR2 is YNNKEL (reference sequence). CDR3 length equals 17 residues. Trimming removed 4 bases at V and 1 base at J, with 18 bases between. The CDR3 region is CASSPSERRWGTDTQYF. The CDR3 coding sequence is TGTGCCAGCAGCCCCTCGGAGCGACGGTGGGGCACAGATACGCAGTATTTT.

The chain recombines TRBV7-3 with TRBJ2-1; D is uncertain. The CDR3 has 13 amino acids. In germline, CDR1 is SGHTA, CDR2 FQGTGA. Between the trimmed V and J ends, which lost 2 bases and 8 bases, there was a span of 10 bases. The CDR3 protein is CASSLPPVHEQFF. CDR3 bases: TGTGCCAGCAGCTTACCCCCCGTCCATGAGCAGTTCTTC.

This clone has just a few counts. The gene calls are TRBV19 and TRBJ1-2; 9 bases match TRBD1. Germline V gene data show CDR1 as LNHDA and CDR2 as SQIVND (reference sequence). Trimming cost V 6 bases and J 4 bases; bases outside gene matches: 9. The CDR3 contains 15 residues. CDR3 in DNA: TGTGCCAGTAGACATACAGGGGGCGCCCTCTATGGCTACACCTTC. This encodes CASRHTGGALYGYTF.

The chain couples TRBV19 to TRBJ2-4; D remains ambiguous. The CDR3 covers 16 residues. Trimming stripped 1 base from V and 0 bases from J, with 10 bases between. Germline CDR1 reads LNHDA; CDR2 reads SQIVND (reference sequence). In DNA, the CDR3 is TGTGCCAGTAGTATAGGGCGGAGCCTAGCCAAAAACATTCAGTACTTC. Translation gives CASSIGRSLAKNIQYF. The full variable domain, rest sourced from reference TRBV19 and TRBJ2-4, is DGGITQSPKYLFRKEGQNVTLSCEQNLNHDAMYWYRQDPGQGLRLIYYSQIVNDFQKGDIAEGYSVSREKKESFPLTVTSAQKNPTAFYLCASSIGRSLAKNIQYFGAGTRLSVL.

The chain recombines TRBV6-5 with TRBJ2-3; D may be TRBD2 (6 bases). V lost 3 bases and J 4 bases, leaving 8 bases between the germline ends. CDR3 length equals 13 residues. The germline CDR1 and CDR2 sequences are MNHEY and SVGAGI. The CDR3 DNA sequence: TGTGCCAGCAGTTATGGAGGGTCAGATACGCAGTATTTT. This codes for CASSYGGSDTQYF.

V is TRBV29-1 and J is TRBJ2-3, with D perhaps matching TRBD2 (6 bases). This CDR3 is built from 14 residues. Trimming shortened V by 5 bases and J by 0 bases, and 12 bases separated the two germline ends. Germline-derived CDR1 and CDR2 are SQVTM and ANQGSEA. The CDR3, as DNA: TGCAGCGTTTTACTGGGGACTAGCACAGATACGCAGTATTTT. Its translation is CSVLLGTSTDTQYF.

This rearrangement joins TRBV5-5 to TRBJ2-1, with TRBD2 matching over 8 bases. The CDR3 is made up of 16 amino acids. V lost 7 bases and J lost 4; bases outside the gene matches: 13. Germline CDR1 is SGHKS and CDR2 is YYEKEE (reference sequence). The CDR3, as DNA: TGTGCCAGCGCCGCTGGGCTAGCGGGCGTTTACAATGAGCAGTTCTTC. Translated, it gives CASAAGLAGVYNEQFF. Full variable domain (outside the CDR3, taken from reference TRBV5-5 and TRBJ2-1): DAGVTQSPTHLIKTRGQQVTLRCSPISGHKSVSWYQQVLGQGPQFIFQYYEKEERGRGNFPDRFSARQFPNYSSELNVNALLLGDSALYLCASAAGLAGVYNEQFFGPGTRLTVL.

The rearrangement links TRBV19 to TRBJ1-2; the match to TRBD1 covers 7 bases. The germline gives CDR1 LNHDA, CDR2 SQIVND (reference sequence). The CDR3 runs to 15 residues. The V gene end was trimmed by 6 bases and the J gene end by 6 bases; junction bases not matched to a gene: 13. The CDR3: CASSPFGRGEHGYTF. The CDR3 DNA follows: TGTGCCAGTAGCCCTTTTGGCAGGGGGGAACATGGCTACACCTTC.

CDR3 amino acids: CASTEVPGLNTEAFF. CDR3 in DNA: TGCGCCAGCACCGAGGTTCCAGGGCTGAACACTGAAGCTTTCTTT. This chain uses TRBV4-1 with TRBJ1-1, with a possible D match to TRBD1 (5 bases). The CDR3 is made up of 15 amino acids. Per the germline V gene, CDR1 is MGHRA and CDR2 is YSYEKL. The germline V and J ends were trimmed by 7 bases and 0 bases, with 15 bases remaining between them.

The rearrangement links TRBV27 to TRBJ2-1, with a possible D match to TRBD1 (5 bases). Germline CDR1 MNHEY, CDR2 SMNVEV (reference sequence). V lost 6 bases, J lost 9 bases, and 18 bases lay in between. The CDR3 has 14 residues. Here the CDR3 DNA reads TGTGCCAGCAGCCGAATTTCTCAGGGCCTTGAGCAGTTCTTC. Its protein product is CASSRISQGLEQFF.

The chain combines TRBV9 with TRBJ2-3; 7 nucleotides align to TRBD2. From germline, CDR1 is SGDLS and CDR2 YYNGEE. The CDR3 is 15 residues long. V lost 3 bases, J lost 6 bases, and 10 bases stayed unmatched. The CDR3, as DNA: TGTGCCAGCAGCGCCCGCCCTGGGGAGGGGGATACGCAGTATTTT. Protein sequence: CASSARPGEGDTQYF.

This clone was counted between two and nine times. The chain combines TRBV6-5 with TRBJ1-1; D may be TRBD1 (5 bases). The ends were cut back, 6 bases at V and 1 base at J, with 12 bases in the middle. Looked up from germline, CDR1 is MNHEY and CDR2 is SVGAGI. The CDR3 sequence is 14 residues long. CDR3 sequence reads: CASRQGFPNTEAFF. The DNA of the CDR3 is TGTGCCAGCAGGCAGGGATTCCCGAACACTGAAGCTTTCTTT.

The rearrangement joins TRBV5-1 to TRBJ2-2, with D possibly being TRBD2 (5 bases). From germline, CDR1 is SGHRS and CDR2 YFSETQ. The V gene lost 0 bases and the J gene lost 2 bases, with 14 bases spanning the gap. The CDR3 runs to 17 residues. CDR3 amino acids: CASSLAERNYNTGELFF. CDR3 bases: TGCGCCAGCAGCTTGGCTGAGCGGAATTACAACACCGGGGAGCTGTTTTTT.

The CDR3 coding sequence is TGTGCCAGCAGGAGGACAGGGGCAAATACGCAGTATTTT. This encodes CASRRTGANTQYF. This chain uses TRBV14 with TRBJ2-3; 9 nucleotides match TRBD1. With V trimmed by 6 bases and J by 7 bases, 5 bases remained unmatched. The V gene's germline CDR1 is SGHDN and CDR2 FVKESK. The CDR3 consists of 13 residues.

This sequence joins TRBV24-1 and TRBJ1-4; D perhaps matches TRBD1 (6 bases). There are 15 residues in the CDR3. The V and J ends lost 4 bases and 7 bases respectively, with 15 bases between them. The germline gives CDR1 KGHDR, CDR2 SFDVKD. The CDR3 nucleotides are TGTGCCACCAGTGACACAGGGTTCGGCCCTGAAAAACTGTTTTTT. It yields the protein CATSDTGFGPEKLFF.

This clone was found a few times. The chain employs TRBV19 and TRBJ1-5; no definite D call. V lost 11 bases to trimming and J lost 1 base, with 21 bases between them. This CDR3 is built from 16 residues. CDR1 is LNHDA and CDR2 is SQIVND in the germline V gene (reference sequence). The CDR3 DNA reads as TGTGCCTCCCAACCCCGGGAGAGGAAAAGCAATCAGCCCCAGCATTTT. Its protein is CASQPRERKSNQPQHF.

Written as DNA, the CDR3 is TGTGCCAGCTCACCACTTCCCCCACTATCCTCCTACAATGAGCAGTTCTTC. Translation: CASSPLPPLSSYNEQFF. V is TRBV18 and J is TRBJ2-1; D uncertain. There are 17 residues in the CDR3. The germline CDR1 and CDR2 sequences are KGHSH and LQKENI. V dropped 1 base and J dropped 0 bases, with 13 bases sitting between them.

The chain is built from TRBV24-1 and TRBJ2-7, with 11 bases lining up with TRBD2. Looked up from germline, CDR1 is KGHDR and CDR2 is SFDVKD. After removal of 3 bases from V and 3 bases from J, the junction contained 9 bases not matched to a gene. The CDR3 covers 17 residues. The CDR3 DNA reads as TGTGCCACCAGTGATCATGGTGCTAGCGGGGGGATCTACGAGCAGTACTTC. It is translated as CATSDHGASGGIYEQYF.

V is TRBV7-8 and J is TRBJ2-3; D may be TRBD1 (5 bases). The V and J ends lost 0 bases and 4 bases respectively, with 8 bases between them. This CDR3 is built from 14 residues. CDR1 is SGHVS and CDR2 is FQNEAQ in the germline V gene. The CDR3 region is CASSLAWGADTQYF. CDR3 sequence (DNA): TGTGCCAGCAGCTTAGCTTGGGGCGCAGATACGCAGTATTTT.